This T cell receptor (beta chain) was identified in a study of blood T cells in healthy people across ages. Study overall: Capture via template switching afforded approximately one barcoded beta molecule per two T cells.

A word on this clonotype: The antigen is unknown.

General observations from the study: TCR beta diversity, measured per million T cells, fell in a roughly linear way with age. From one million sequenced T cells, diversity estimates were lower bounds.

A second PCR of 7 to 11 cycles used a sample-barcoded 5' primer and a J-beta primer mix. One entry per CDR3 protein results from TCRdb running MiXCR on the 5' RACE reads. The sample gives under 2 million distinct CDR3 sequences, approximately 32% of which show up once; about 11% is in the top ten. Germline CDR1 reads DFQATT; CDR2 reads SNEGSKA (reference sequence). The CDR3 has 11 amino acids. The chain is built from TRBV20-1 and TRBJ2-5; 8 bases map to TRBD1. This receptor was taken from a woman aged 25 to 39 in good health. Sample: blood. For the CDR3, the DNA is TGCGCTCTCAGGGGGCACGAGACCCAGTACTTC. This gives the protein CALRGHETQYF.